Sequencing of this T cell receptor beta chain was carried out in a study of radiation and T cells in renal cell carcinoma. Time point given: baseline pretreatment blood. Treatment reported: 15 Gy SBRT to primary tumor, nephrectomy 4 weeks later. This renal cell carcinoma was of the clear cell type. The method was immunoSEQ multiplex PCR; TCRdb's version includes in-frame clones alone and lacks a portion of them. The profile shows about 50,000 clones, roughly 83% of them singletons. Study results and caveats: In blood, top tumor clones expanded by 2 weeks, shrinking by 4.

This CDR3 is built from 13 residues. From germline, CDR1 is SGHAT and CDR2 FQNNGV. The germline V and J ends were trimmed by 7 bases and 7 bases, with 14 bases remaining between them. About this clone: Its antigen is not identified.

This sample comprised blood, obtained from a patient whose treatment included radiotherapy and nephrectomy. This sequence was found in a woman aged 65 to 85 with renal cell carcinoma. The chain combines TRBV11-2 with TRBJ2-1; D remains ambiguous. This CDR3 is CASTMVLGNEQFF. The CDR3 region has the DNA TGTGCCAGCACAATGGTGCTGGGTAATGAGCAGTTCTTC.